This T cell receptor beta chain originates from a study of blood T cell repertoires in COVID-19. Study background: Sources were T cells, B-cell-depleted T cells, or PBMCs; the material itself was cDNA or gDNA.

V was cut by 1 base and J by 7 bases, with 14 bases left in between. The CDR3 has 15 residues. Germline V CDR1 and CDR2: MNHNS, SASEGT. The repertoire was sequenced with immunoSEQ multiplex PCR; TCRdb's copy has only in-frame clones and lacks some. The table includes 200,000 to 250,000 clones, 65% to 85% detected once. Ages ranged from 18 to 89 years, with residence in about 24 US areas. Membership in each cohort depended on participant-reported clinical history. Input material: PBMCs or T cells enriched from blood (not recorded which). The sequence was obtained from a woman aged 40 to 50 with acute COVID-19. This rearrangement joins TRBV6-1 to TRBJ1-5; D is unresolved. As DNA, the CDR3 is TGTGCCAGCAGTGAAGGATCGGGATTCAGGCAGCCCCAGCATTTT. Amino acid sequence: CASSEGSGFRQPQHF.